These 8 T cell receptor beta chains share one sample of origin, sequenced in a study of T cells expressing NK-cell markers. TCRdb processed the 5' RACE reads again and assigns one entry to each CDR3 protein, with no DNA. This sample lists 300,000 to 450,000 distinct CDR3 sequences; its ten largest clones have around 4.9%. Sample: blood T cells: a sorted CD56 or NKG2C T cell subset, CD4+ or CD8+ T cells, or bulk PBMC T cells (not recorded which). These receptors originate from a man aged 18-70 years in good health.

V is TRBV7-6 and J is TRBJ2-3; checking the TCRdb D call of TRBD2 is not possible without DNA. The CDR3 runs 17 residues. Germline loops: CDR1 SGHVS, CDR2 FNYEAQ. Here the CDR3 reads CASSLAFGGGESDTQYF. The full variable domain, rest sourced from reference TRBV7-6 and TRBJ2-3, is GAGVSQSPRYKVTKRGQDVALRCDPISGHVSLYWYRQALGQGPEFLTYFNYEAQQDKSGLPNDRFSAERPEGSISTLTIQRTEQRDSAMYRCASSLAFGGGESDTQYFGPGTRLTVL.

This chain joins TRBV7-8 and TRBJ1-6; TCRdb calls TRBD1, which cannot be checked without DNA. Germline lookup yields CDR1 SGHVS and CDR2 FQNEAQ. This CDR3 contains 15 residues. The chain's CDR3 is CASSPDRDKGSPLHF. Variable domain in full (rest from reference TRBV7-8 and TRBJ1-6): GAGVSQSPRYKVAKRGQDVALRCDPISGHVSLFWYQQALGQGPEFLTYFQNEAQLDKSGLPSDRFFAERPEGSVSTLKIQRTQQEDSAVYLCASSPDRDKGSPLHFGNGTRLTVT.

The chain carries TRBV14 and TRBJ1-1; TCRdb names TRBD1, which stays unverified in the absence of DNA. This CDR3 has 14 residues. CDR1 and CDR2 from the germline V gene are SGHDN and FVKESK. CDR3 in amino acids: CASSQDPRLTEAFF.

The CDR3 is CASAGGRRRGTYEQYF. The rearrangement joins TRBV6-5 to TRBJ2-7; no DNA is available, so the TRBD1 call from TCRdb remains unchecked. CDR1 and CDR2 (germline): MNHEY, SVGAGI. The CDR3 runs to 16 residues.

The CDR3 here is CASSFGLAGGGLYNEQFF. The V and J genes are TRBV12-1 and TRBJ2-1; the TRBD1 assignment by TCRdb is unverifiable without DNA. TRBV12-1 is an annotated pseudogene. The CDR3 spans 18 residues.

The genes are TRBV21-1 and TRBJ2-7; TCRdb calls TRBD2, which cannot be checked without DNA. TRBV21-1 is a listed pseudogene. The CDR3 length is 15 residues. This CDR3 is CASSSRLAGSYEQYF.

The chain employs TRBV11-2 and TRBJ2-2; the TCRdb call, TRBD1, lacks DNA for checking. Germline CDR1 reads SGHAT; CDR2 reads FQNNGV. This CDR3 spans 16 amino acids. CDR3 sequence: CASSARTGVRTGELFF.

The chain links TRBV5-1 to TRBJ1-2; TCRdb's D call of TRBD1 is untestable without DNA. The CDR3 runs to 14 residues. The germline V gene encodes CDR1 SGHRS and CDR2 YFSETQ. This CDR3 reads CASSLPGQGRGYTF.